This TCR beta chain was sequenced in a study of blood T cell repertoires in COVID-19. Profiling relied on immunoSEQ multiplex PCR, and the TCRdb table lists in-frame clones only, not all of them. The sample has under 300,000 clones, roughly 80% seen once. The source material was peripheral blood. This sequence originates from a woman between 50 and 59 years old who had recovered from COVID-19.

The chain's CDR3 is CASSRRFGETQYF. In DNA form, the CDR3 reads TGTGCCAGCAGCCGGAGGTTCGGGGAGACCCAGTACTTC. The rearrangement uses TRBV7-2 and TRBJ2-5; D might be TRBD2 (5 bases). This CDR3 contains 13 residues. Germline CDR1 reads SGHTA; CDR2 reads FQGNSA. Trimming left V 5 bases short and J 5 bases short, with 12 bases between.